Below are 23 T cell receptor beta chains sequenced from a single sample in a study of blood T cell repertoires in COVID-19. Produced via immunoSEQ multiplex PCR; TCRdb's table is partial and in-frame only. The data hold 150,000 or so clones, with approximately 82% observed a single time. Sequencing was performed on peripheral blood. The receptor set was obtained from a human donor with acute or convalescent COVID-19. The donor label of this sample is uncertain.

V and J are TRBV30 and TRBJ2-1; 10 bases are a match to TRBD2. The germline V gene has CDR1 GTSNPN and CDR2 SVGIG (reference sequence). V dropped 2 bases and J dropped 3; count of bases not matched to a gene: 4. This CDR3 comprises 15 residues. The CDR3 here is CAWSPKRGGYNEQFF. The CDR3 DNA sequence: TGTGCCTGGAGTCCCAAGCGGGGGGGCTACAATGAGCAGTTCTTC.

The chain uses TRBV6-1 and TRBJ2-3, with D possibly being TRBD2 (6 bases). Between the trimmed V and J ends, which lost 6 bases and 0 bases, there was a span of 10 bases. Looked up from germline, CDR1 is MNHNS and CDR2 is SASEGT. This CDR3 has 14 residues. This chain's CDR3 is CASSRGDSTDTQYF. Written as DNA, the CDR3 is TGTGCCAGCAGCCGCGGGGACAGCACAGATACGCAGTATTTT.

The sample holds a few counts of this clone. This sequence joins TRBV3-1 (or the pseudogene TRBV3-2) and TRBJ2-7; D is perhaps TRBD1 (5 bases). V gave up 4 bases and J gave up 1 base, with 11 bases separating them. Germline-derived CDR1 and CDR2 are LGHDT and YNNKEL (reference sequence). The CDR3 is made up of 14 amino acids. CDR3 nucleotide sequence: TGTGCCAGCAGCCTGGACACAGCGTCCTACGAGCAGTACTTC. Residues: CASSLDTASYEQYF.

For this clone: The sample carries other DNA sequences with the same CDR3. This sequence joins TRBV7-2 and TRBJ1-5; D remains unclear. The V gene's germline CDR1 is SGHTA and CDR2 FQGNSA. The CDR3 is 13 amino acids. V was pared by 2 bases and J by 2 bases, with 4 bases between. The CDR3 DNA reads as TGTGCCAGCAGCTTACAGGGCAATCAGCCCCAGCATTTT. Its protein is CASSLQGNQPQHF. Full variable domain (outside the CDR3, taken from reference TRBV7-2 and TRBJ1-5): GAGVSQSPSNKVTEKGKDVELRCDPISGHTALYWYRQSLGQGLEFLIYFQGNSAPDKSGLPSDRFSAERTGGSVSTLTIQRTQQEDSAVYLCASSLQGNQPQHFGDGTRLSIL.

The V gene is TRBV7-9, the J gene TRBJ1-1, with D tentatively TRBD1 (5 bases). V lost 2 bases to trimming and J lost 5 bases, with 27 bases between them. Germline V gene sequence: CDR1 SEHNR, CDR2 FQNEAQ (reference sequence). The CDR3 covers 19 residues. CDR3 coding DNA: TGTGCCAGCAGCTTAAAGATGGGGCAGGGACCCGTACGGGGGACTGAAGCTTTCTTT. Translation gives CASSLKMGQGPVRGTEAFF.

The chain combines TRBV11-2 with TRBJ2-3; 9 bases agree with TRBD2. V lost 3 bases to trimming and J lost 4 bases; unmatched junction nucleotides: 5. The CDR3 length is 15 residues. The V gene's germline CDR1 is SGHAT and CDR2 FQNNGV. Written as DNA, the CDR3 is TGTGCCAGCAGCTTCGCGCTAGCGGGGTCAGATACGCAGTATTTT. It codes for CASSFALAGSDTQYF. The variable domain in full, completed from reference TRBV11-2 and TRBJ2-3, reads EAGVAQSPRYKIIEKRQSVAFWCNPISGHATLYWYQQILGQGPKLLIQFQNNGVVDDSQLPKDRFSAERLKGVDSTLKIQPAKLEDSAVYLCASSFALAGSDTQYFGPGTRLTVL.

The J gene is TRBJ1-5, the V gene TRBV3-1 (or the pseudogene TRBV3-2); D possibly corresponds to TRBD1 (5 bases). Trimming stripped 3 bases from V and 0 bases from J, with 9 bases between. The CDR3 has 15 residues. Germline-derived CDR1 and CDR2 are LGHDT and YNNKEL (reference sequence). CDR3 coding DNA: TGTGCCAGCAGCCAGGGGGGTTATAGCAATCAGCCCCAGCATTTT. It codes for CASSQGGYSNQPQHF.

This clone was recorded once. The genes are TRBV20-1 and TRBJ1-1; a weak D match, TRBD1 (6 bases). The CDR3 has 13 amino acids. Germline CDR1 and CDR2: DFQATT and SNEGSKA (reference sequence). V was shortened by 3 bases and J by 4 bases, with 12 bases between the two germline ends. Here the CDR3 DNA reads TGCAGTGCTAGTCCCCCAGGGGCCACTGAAGCTTTCTTT. This translates into CSASPPGATEAFF.

V and J are TRBV5-1 and TRBJ2-5; no reliable D call. The CDR3 length is 12 residues. V lost 4 bases, J lost 2 bases, and 6 bases lay in between. Per germline, CDR1 SGHRS and CDR2 YFSETQ. The CDR3 protein is CASSLLQETQYF. CDR3 nucleotides: TGCGCCAGCAGCCTGCTACAAGAGACCCAGTACTTC.

This chain links TRBV2 with TRBJ2-7; D may be TRBD1 (5 bases). V lost 7 bases, J lost 5 bases, and 15 bases lay in between. The germline CDR1 and CDR2 sequences are SNHLY and FYNNEI. The CDR3 covers 13 residues. CDR3 in DNA: TGTGCCAGCACTCCAGACAGTCCCCACGAGCAGTACTTC. Protein product: CASTPDSPHEQYF.

V is TRBV2 and J is TRBJ1-2; D gene unclear. This CDR3 has 14 residues. Germline CDR1 is SNHLY and CDR2 is FYNNEI. Trimming pared 6 bases from V and 2 bases from J, leaving 13 bases between. The CDR3 is CASRSIDSNYGYTF. The CDR3 region has the DNA TGTGCCAGCAGGTCCATAGACTCCAACTATGGCTACACCTTC. Supplemented by reference TRBV2 and TRBJ1-2, the full variable domain reads EPEVTQTPSHQVTQMGQEVILRCVPISNHLYFYWYRQILGQKVEFLVSFYNNEISEKSEIFDDQFSVERPDGSNFTLKIRSTKLEDSAMYFCASRSIDSNYGYTFGSGTRLTVV.

This chain connects TRBV15 to TRBJ1-5; D not certain. V lost 4 bases, J lost 1 base, and 14 bases lay in between. The CDR3 extends over 16 amino acids. The germline V gene has CDR1 LNHNV and CDR2 YYDKDF (reference sequence). In DNA form, the CDR3 reads TGTGCCACCAGCAATCGGTGGTTACGGAGCAATCAGCCCCAGCATTTT. This codes for CATSNRWLRSNQPQHF. The variable domain in full, completed from reference TRBV15 and TRBJ1-5, reads DAMVIQNPRYQVTQFGKPVTLSCSQTLNHNVMYWYQQKSSQAPKLLFHYYDKDFNNEADTPDNFQSRRPNTSFCFLDIRSPGLGDTAMYLCATSNRWLRSNQPQHFGDGTRLSIL.

The V gene is TRBV19, the J gene TRBJ1-1, with D perhaps TRBD1 (6 bases). Trimming left V 6 bases short and J 6 bases short, with 14 bases between. This CDR3 comprises 13 residues. The germline gives CDR1 LNHDA, CDR2 SQIVND (reference sequence). The CDR3 DNA follows: TGTGCCAGTAGAAACAGGGAGTCGGCTGAAGCTTTCTTT. Its translation: CASRNRESAEAFF.

The rearrangement joins TRBV3-1 (or the pseudogene TRBV3-2) to TRBJ1-5; D remains ambiguous. The CDR3 contains 13 residues. Germline assignment: CDR1 LGHDT and CDR2 YNNKEL (reference sequence). Trimming took 0 bases from V and 6 from J, leaving 6 bases between them. CDR3 loop: CASSQDVGQPQHF. The CDR3 DNA follows: TGTGCCAGCAGCCAAGATGTCGGTCAGCCCCAGCATTTT.

This clone was picked up one time. The rearrangement joins TRBV2 to TRBJ1-2, with a possible D match to TRBD1 (5 bases). The CDR3 is 13 amino acids. Per germline, CDR1 SNHLY and CDR2 FYNNEI. The V end lost 8 bases, the J end lost 8 bases, and 18 bases lay between the germline ends. CDR3 loop: CASGVLVRGGYTF. In DNA, the CDR3 is TGTGCCAGCGGTGTCCTGGTGCGGGGCGGCTACACCTTC. The full variable domain, with the rest looked up from reference TRBV2 and TRBJ1-2, is EPEVTQTPSHQVTQMGQEVILRCVPISNHLYFYWYRQILGQKVEFLVSFYNNEISEKSEIFDDQFSVERPDGSNFTLKIRSTKLEDSAMYFCASGVLVRGGYTFGSGTRLTVV.

In its sample, this clone was seen a few times. The junction and the germline gene differ at one end; a read error may be behind it. V and J are TRBV6-1 and TRBJ1-2, with D maybe TRBD1 (5 bases). The germline V gene encodes CDR1 MNHNS and CDR2 SASEGT. This CDR3 is built from 11 residues. This chain's CDR3 is CASSEAGGKAF. Here the CDR3 DNA reads TGTGCCAGCAGTGAAGCGGGGGGGAAGGCCTTC.

The genes are TRBV5-1 and TRBJ1-1; a possible D gene is TRBD1 (6 bases). Germline assignment: CDR1 SGHRS and CDR2 YFSETQ. This CDR3 spans 15 amino acids. V was trimmed by 4 bases and J by 6 bases, leaving 19 bases between them. CDR3: CASSITNPGESEAFF. The CDR3 coding sequence is TGCGCCAGCAGCATAACTAACCCAGGGGAATCTGAAGCTTTCTTT.

The chain carries TRBV5-5 and TRBJ2-7; D is possibly TRBD1 (5 bases). Germline CDR1 is SGHKS and CDR2 is YYEKEE (reference sequence). There are 13 residues in the CDR3. Trimming cost V 2 bases and J 1 base, with 7 bases left between them. The CDR3, as DNA: TGTGCCAGCAGCTTCGCAGGGTCCTACGAGCAGTACTTC. Protein product: CASSFAGSYEQYF.

The chain employs TRBV29-1 and TRBJ1-4, with D hard to call. The CDR3 loop spans 13 amino acids. Germline CDR1 and CDR2: SQVTM and ANQGSEA. Trimming took 2 bases from V and 3 from J, leaving 7 bases between them. The CDR3 DNA reads TGCAGCGTTGAATTGGGAGCTAATGAAAAACTGTTTTTT. This translates into CSVELGANEKLFF.

The chain has TRBV9 and TRBJ2-2; perhaps TRBD1 as D (5 bases). In germline, CDR1 is SGDLS, CDR2 YYNGEE. V was pared by 0 bases and J by 5 bases, with 11 bases between. The CDR3 covers 15 residues. The CDR3 is CASSVEDRKTGELFF. The CDR3 DNA is TGTGCCAGCAGCGTAGAAGACAGAAAGACCGGGGAGCTGTTTTTT.

This rearrangement joins TRBV6-5 to TRBJ2-7; D may be TRBD1 (5 bases). The CDR3 has 15 amino acids. V dropped 0 bases and J dropped 0 bases, with 9 bases sitting between them. CDR1 and CDR2 from the germline V gene are MNHEY and SVGAGI. The DNA for the CDR3 is TGTGCCAGCAGTTACTCAGGGGTCGGCTCCTACGAGCAGTACTTC. It specifies CASSYSGVGSYEQYF.

V is TRBV5-5 and J is TRBJ1-5; D gene ambiguous. With 0 bases removed from V and 6 bases from J, the gap between germline ends came to 7 bases. The V gene's germline CDR1 is SGHKS and CDR2 YYEKEE (reference sequence). This CDR3 region has 13 residues. The CDR3 DNA reads TGTGCCAGCAGCTTGGACAGTACTCAGCCCCAGCATTTT. Translation: CASSLDSTQPQHF.

The chain joins TRBV5-1 to TRBJ1-4, with D possibly being TRBD1 (5 bases). Germline V gene sequence: CDR1 SGHRS, CDR2 YFSETQ. V was cut by 5 bases and J by 14 bases, with 25 bases left in between. The length of the CDR3 is 15 residues. The CDR3 here is CASSLLTGLKEPLFF. Written as DNA, the CDR3 is TGCGCCAGCAGTTTATTAACGGGACTCAAAGAGCCCCTGTTTTTT.